This T cell receptor beta chain derives from a study of control samples from healthy donors and cancer patients. The length of the CDR3 is 15 residues. Trimming removed 2 bases from V and 10 bases from J, with 18 bases in between. Per germline, CDR1 SGHTA and CDR2 FQGTGA. The assay was immunoSEQ multiplex PCR, and TCRdb's table has in-frame clones only and misses some. The table shows about 61,000 clones, with 90% occurring only once. The specimen sequenced was PBMCs. The chain carries TRBV7-3 and TRBJ2-1, with no clear D. The source is a man between 60 and 75 years old with colorectal cancer. CDR3 sequence (DNA): TGTGCCAGCAGCTTACAGGCCACCCCTTCCAAGGAGCAGTTCTTC. Its protein is CASSLQATPSKEQFF.